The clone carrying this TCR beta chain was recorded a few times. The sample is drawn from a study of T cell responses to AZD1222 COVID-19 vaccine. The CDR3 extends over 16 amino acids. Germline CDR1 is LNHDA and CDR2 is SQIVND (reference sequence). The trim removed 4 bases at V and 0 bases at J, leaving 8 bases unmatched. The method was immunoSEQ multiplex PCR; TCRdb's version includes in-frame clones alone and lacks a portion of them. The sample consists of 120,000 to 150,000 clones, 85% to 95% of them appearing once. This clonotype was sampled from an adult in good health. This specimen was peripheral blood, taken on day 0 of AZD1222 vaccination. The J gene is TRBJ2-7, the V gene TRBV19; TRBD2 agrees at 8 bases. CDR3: CASSKAGASGSYEQYF. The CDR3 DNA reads TGTGCCAGTAGTAAAGCGGGGGCTAGCGGCTCCTACGAGCAGTACTTC.